The sequence of this T cell receptor (beta chain) was determined in a study of blood T cell repertoires in COVID-19. Study-wide background: PBMCs, B-cell-depleted T cells, or T cells provided the cDNA or gDNA that made up the material.

Authors' analysis steps: The assay estimated nucleated cells by amplifying reference gene primers. Produced via immunoSEQ multiplex PCR; TCRdb's table is partial and in-frame only. D and trimming come from the DNA, and the V and J calls and clone size come from that table. This table has over 90,000 clones, 70% to 90% appearing once. This clone was observed a handful of times. The sequencing sample was made of peripheral blood. The TCR originated in a man aged 50 to 59 with active COVID-19.

The DNA of the CDR3 is TGTGCCAGCAGCTCCCTCTCGGGACAGGGAGTCGCATTTTATGGCTACACCTTC. Translation gives CASSSLSGQGVAFYGYTF. This sequence joins TRBV7-9 and TRBJ1-2; 9 nucleotides align to TRBD1. Germline V CDR1 and CDR2: SEHNR, FQNEAQ (reference sequence). The J segment lost 5 bases and the V segment lost 4 bases, leaving 17 bases of the junction unmatched. The CDR3 length is 18 residues.